The rows below give T cell receptor beta chains drawn from one sample of a study of blood T cell repertoires in COVID-19. Measured with immunoSEQ multiplex PCR; TCRdb has only the in-frame clones, and not every one. Counted here are roughly 410,000 clones, more than 75% occurring once; the ten biggest clones make up roughly 2%. The sample comprised peripheral blood. The receptors stem from a woman in her sixties or seventies with COVID-19, enrolled during active disease. Each CDR3 is given with its conserved first and last residue. A D gene is named only where the DNA matches it firmly. Size values are once, few and many counts, or a class for expanded clones, and some rows have none.

D	V	size	J	DNA	CDR3
TRBD2	TRBV19	-	TRBJ2-6	TGTGCCAGTAGTATGTCCAGCGGGGATTCTGGGGCCAACGTCCTGACTTTC	CASSMSSGDSGANVLTF
-	TRBV7-9	-	TRBJ1-1	TGTGCCAGCAGCTTAGCGCGGGGATCTGAAGCTTTCTTT	CASSLARGSEAFF
-	TRBV12-3/TRBV12-4	-	TRBJ1-1	TGTGCCAGCAGTTTTATCGGGGGCACTGAAGCTTTCTTT	CASSFIGGTEAFF
TRBD1	TRBV2	-	TRBJ1-4	TGTGCCAGCAGCGCGGACAGGGGGGGTGAAAAACTGTTTTTT	CASSADRGGEKLFF
-	TRBV27	-	TRBJ1-4	TGTGCCAGCAGTTCGGGGAGCCGGGCGACGGAAAAACTGTTTTTT	CASSSGSRATEKLFF
-	TRBV11-3	-	TRBJ2-1	TGTGCCAGCAGCCCAGGAGGCGATGAGCAGTTCTTC	CASSPGGDEQFF
TRBD1	TRBV6-5	-	TRBJ1-4	TGTGCCAGCAGTTACGGGGCAGGGGGGAATGAAAAACTGTTTTTT	CASSYGAGGNEKLFF
-	TRBV28	-	TRBJ1-5	TGTGCCAGCCTACGTGGGGGGCAGCCCCAGCATTTT	CASLRGGQPQHF
-	TRBV6-6	-	TRBJ1-3	TGTGCCAGCAGTTACACCCAGACAAACTCTGGAAACACCATATATTTT	CASSYTQTNSGNTIYF
-	TRBV9	-	TRBJ2-3	TGTGCCAGCAGCGTAGACCAGTCTAGCACAGATACGCAGTATTTT	CASSVDQSSTDTQYF
-	TRBV7-7	-	TRBJ2-2	TGTGCTAGCAGCTCCCTCGGGGGCGGGGAGCTGTTTTTT	CASSSLGGGELFF
TRBD1	TRBV7-3	few	TRBJ1-1	TGTGCCAGCAGCTTAACGGGGACAGGGAACACTGAAGCTTTCTTT	CASSLTGTGNTEAFF
-	TRBV29-1	once	TRBJ1-2	TGCAGCGTGGGGACAACCCTCTATGGCTACACCTTC	CSVGTTLYGYTF
-	TRBV4-2	-	TRBJ2-1	TGTGCCAGCAGCCCCGGTGAGCAAAATGAGCAGTTCTTC	CASSPGEQNEQFF
-	TRBV19	-	TRBJ2-1	TGTGCCAGTAGTATTGGGGACAACTCCTACAATGAGCAGTTCTTC	CASSIGDNSYNEQFF
-	TRBV7-9	-	TRBJ2-2	TGTGCCAGCAGCTTAGGAGCCAACACCGGGGAGCTGTTTTTT	CASSLGANTGELFF
TRBD1	TRBV27	-	TRBJ1-4	TGTGCCAGCAGTATAGAGGACAGGGAAAGTTTTGAAGGTGATGAAAAACTGTTTTTT	CASSIEDRESFEGDEKLFF
-	TRBV4-2	-	TRBJ2-4	TGTGCCAGCAGCCAAGGCGAGCGGGAAAACATTCAGTACTTC	CASSQGERENIQYF
-	TRBV18	-	TRBJ1-2	TGTGCCAGCTCACCAGGACAGAATAACTATGGCTACACCTTC	CASSPGQNNYGYTF
TRBD1	TRBV6-5	-	TRBJ2-3	TGTGCCAGCAGCTCCGGGACAGGGGGCACAGATACGCAGTATTTT	CASSSGTGGTDTQYF
TRBD1	TRBV29-1	-	TRBJ1-2	TGCAGCGCCCGACAGGACAGGGATGGCTACACCTTC	CSARQDRDGYTF
-	TRBV19	-	TRBJ1-6	TGTGCCAGTAGTATATCCCACAGCTTATATAATTCACCCCTCCACTTT	CASSISHSLYNSPLHF
-	TRBV9	-	TRBJ2-7	TGTGCCAGCAGCGCCCTTTCAGGGTCCTACGAGCAGTACTTC	CASSALSGSYEQYF
-	TRBV11-2	-	TRBJ1-1	TGTGCCAGCAGCTTAGGAGGGGGGGTTACTGAAGCTTTCTTT	CASSLGGGVTEAFF
-	TRBV5-8	-	TRBJ2-3	TGTGCCAGCAGCCCTCTGGGAGCCACAGATACGCAGTATTTT	CASSPLGATDTQYF
-	TRBV6-2/TRBV6-3	few	TRBJ1-2	TGTGCCAGCAGTTTTCAGACTAACTATGGCTACACCTTC	CASSFQTNYGYTF
TRBD1	TRBV2	once	TRBJ1-5	TGTGCCAGCAACCCAGGGGGCTTTGGTCAGCCCCAGCATTTT	CASNPGGFGQPQHF
-	TRBV5-1	-	TRBJ2-7	TGCGCCAGCAGCTTGGAGGGGGGGTACGAGCAGTACTTC	CASSLEGGYEQYF
TRBD1	TRBV30	-	TRBJ1-2	TGTGCCTGGAGTGAGGGCCCGACAGGGGGAGATGGCTACACCTTC	CAWSEGPTGGDGYTF
-	TRBV9	-	TRBJ1-2	TGTGCCAGCAGCGTAGACAACAGGAACTATGGCTACACCTTC	CASSVDNRNYGYTF
-	TRBV7-9	once	TRBJ1-5	TGTGCCAGCAGCTTCTACGGGGATGATCAGCCCCAGCATTTT	CASSFYGDDQPQHF
-	TRBV19	-	TRBJ1-6	TGTGCCAGTAGTATCGCCGACGGGGCCCTCCACTTT	CASSIADGALHF
-	TRBV28	-	TRBJ2-6	TGTGCCAGCAGCTCCCCGGGGGCCAACGTCCTGACTTTC	CASSSPGANVLTF
TRBD1	TRBV29-1	-	TRBJ1-4	TGCAGCGTTTCGCCGGGACAGGGCAGGGAGGGTAATGAAAAACTGTTTTTT	CSVSPGQGREGNEKLFF
TRBD1	TRBV19	-	TRBJ2-4	TGTGCCAGTAGTGGGACAGGGGTGGGCAAAAACATTCAGTACTTC	CASSGTGVGKNIQYF
TRBD2	TRBV7-3	-	TRBJ2-3	TGTGCCAGCAGCCAGATAGCGGGGGGAACAGATACGCAGTATTTT	CASSQIAGGTDTQYF
-	TRBV6-5	-	TRBJ1-2	TGTGCCAGCAGCACCCGGACAGAGGACTATGGCTACACCTTC	CASSTRTEDYGYTF
TRBD1	TRBV5-1	-	TRBJ1-3	TGCGCCAGCAGCTTGGGGACAGGGGGAGGAGGAAACACCATATATTTT	CASSLGTGGGGNTIYF
-	TRBV28	-	TRBJ2-7	TGTGCCAGCAGGCCACAGGGTAGTGGCTCCTACGAGCAGTACTTC	CASRPQGSGSYEQYF
-	TRBV5-1	few	TRBJ2-7	TGCGCCAGCAGCTTGGGTGGCAGGGCCTACGAGCAGTACTTC	CASSLGGRAYEQYF
-	TRBV7-7	-	TRBJ2-7	TGTGCCAGCAGCTTCGCGGGTAGCCGCGAGCAGTACTTC	CASSFAGSREQYF